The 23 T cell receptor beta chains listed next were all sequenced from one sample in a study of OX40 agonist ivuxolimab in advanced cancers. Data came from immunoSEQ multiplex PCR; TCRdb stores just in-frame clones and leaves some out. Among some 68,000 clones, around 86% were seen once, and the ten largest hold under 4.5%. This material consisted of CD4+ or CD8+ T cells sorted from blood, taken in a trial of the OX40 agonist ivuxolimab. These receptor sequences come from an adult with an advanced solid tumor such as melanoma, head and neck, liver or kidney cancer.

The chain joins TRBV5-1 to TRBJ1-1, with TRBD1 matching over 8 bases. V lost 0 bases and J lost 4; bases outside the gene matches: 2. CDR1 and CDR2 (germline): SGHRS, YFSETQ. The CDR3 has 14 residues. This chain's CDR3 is CASSLEGQVTEAFF. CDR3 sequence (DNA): TGCGCCAGCAGCTTGGAGGGACAGGTCACTGAAGCTTTCTTT. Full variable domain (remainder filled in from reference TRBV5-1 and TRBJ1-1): KAGVTQTPRYLIKTRGQQVTLSCSPISGHRSVSWYQQTPGQGLQFLFEYFSETQRNKGNFPGRFSGRQFSNSRSEMNVSTLELGDSALYLCASSLEGQVTEAFFGQGTRLTVV.

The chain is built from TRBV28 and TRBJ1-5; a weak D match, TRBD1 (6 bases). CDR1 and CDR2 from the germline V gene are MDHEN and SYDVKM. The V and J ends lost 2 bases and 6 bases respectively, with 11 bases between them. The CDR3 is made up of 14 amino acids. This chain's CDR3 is CASSLRGFFQPQHF. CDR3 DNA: TGTGCCAGCAGTTTAAGGGGGTTTTTTCAGCCCCAGCATTTT. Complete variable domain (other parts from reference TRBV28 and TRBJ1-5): DVKVTQSSRYLVKRTGEKVFLECVQDMDHENMFWYRQDPGLGLRLIYFSYDVKMKEKGDIPEGYSVSREKKERFSLILESASTNQTSMYLCASSLRGFFQPQHFGDGTRLSIL.

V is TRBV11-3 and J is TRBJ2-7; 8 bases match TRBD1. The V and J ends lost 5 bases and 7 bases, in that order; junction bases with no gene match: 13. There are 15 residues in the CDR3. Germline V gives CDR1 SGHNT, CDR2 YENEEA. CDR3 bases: TGTGCCAGCAGCCCCGCGGGCAGGGGGCTTGGAGAGCAGTACTTC. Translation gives CASSPAGRGLGEQYF. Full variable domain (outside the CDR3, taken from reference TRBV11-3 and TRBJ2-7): EAGVVQSPRYKIIEKKQPVAFWCNPISGHNTLYWYLQNLGQGPELLIRYENEEAVDDSQLPKDRFSAERLKGVDSTLKIQPAELGDSAVYLCASSPAGRGLGEQYFGPGTRLTVT.

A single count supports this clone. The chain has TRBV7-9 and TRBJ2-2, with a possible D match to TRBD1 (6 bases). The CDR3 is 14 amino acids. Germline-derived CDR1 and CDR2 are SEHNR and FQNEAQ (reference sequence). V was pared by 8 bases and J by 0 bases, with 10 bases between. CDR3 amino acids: CASRDTANTGELFF. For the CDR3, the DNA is TGTGCCAGCCGGGACACCGCGAACACCGGGGAGCTGTTTTTT.

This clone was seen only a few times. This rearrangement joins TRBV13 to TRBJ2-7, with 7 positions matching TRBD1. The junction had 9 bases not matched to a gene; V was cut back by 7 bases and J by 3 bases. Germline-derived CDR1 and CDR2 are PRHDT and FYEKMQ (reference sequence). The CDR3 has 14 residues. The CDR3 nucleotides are TGTGCCAGCACCGTACGGGACAGTGACTACGAGCAGTACTTC. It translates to CASTVRDSDYEQYF.

The chain's CDR3 is CASSKGVNEKLFF. The CDR3 DNA sequence: TGTGCCAGCAGCAAGGGGGTTAATGAAAAACTGTTTTTT. The chain couples TRBV7-2 to TRBJ1-4; D is perhaps TRBD1 (6 bases). This CDR3 has 13 amino acids. Germline V gene data show CDR1 as SGHTA and CDR2 as FQGNSA. V was pared by 5 bases and J by 4 bases, with 8 bases between.

CDR3 loop: CASSSTGGFGYEQYF. The CDR3 DNA sequence: TGTGCCAGCAGCTCCACAGGGGGCTTCGGCTACGAGCAGTACTTC. The V gene is TRBV6-1, the J gene TRBJ2-7; 9 bases agree with TRBD1. V trimming: 6 bases; J trimming: 3 bases; junction bases outside the gene matches: 9. The CDR3 has 15 residues. CDR1 and CDR2 (germline): MNHNS, SASEGT.

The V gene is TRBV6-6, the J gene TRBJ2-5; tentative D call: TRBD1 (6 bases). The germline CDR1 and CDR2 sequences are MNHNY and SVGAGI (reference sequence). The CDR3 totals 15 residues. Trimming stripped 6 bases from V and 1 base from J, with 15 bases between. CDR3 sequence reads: CASSPPGQPQETQYF. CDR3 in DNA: TGTGCCAGCAGCCCCCCCGGACAGCCCCAAGAGACCCAGTACTTC.

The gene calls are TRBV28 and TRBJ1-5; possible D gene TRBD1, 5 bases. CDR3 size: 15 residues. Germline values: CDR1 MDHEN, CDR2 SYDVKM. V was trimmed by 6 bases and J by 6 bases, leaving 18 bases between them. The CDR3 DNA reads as TGTGCCAGCAGCGTCCAGGGCCAGGAGGGTCAGCCCCAGCATTTT. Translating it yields CASSVQGQEGQPQHF.

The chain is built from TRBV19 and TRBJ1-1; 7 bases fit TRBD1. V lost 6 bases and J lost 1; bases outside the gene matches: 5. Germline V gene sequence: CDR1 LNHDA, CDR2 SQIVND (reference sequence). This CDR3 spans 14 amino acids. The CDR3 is CASSTGEANTEAFF. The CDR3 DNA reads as TGTGCCAGTAGCACAGGGGAGGCGAACACTGAAGCTTTCTTT.

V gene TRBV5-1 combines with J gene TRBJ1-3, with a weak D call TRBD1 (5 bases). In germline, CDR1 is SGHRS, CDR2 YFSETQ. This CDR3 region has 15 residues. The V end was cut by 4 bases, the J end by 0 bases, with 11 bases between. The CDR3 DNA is TGCGCCAGCAGCGAGGGGAGTAGCTCTGGAAACACCATATATTTT. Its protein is CASSEGSSSGNTIYF.

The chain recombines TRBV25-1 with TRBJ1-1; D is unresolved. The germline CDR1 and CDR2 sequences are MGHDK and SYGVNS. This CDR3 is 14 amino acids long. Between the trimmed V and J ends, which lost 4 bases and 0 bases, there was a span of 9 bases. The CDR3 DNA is TGTGCCAGCAGTGTAGGGAGTATGAACACTGAAGCTTTCTTT. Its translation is CASSVGSMNTEAFF.

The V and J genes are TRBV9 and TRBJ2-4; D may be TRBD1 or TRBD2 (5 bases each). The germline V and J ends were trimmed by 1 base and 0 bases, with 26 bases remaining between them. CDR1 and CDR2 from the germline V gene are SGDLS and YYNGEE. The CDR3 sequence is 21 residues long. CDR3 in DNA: TGTGCCAGCAGCGTAAGTTCTCCCCGGGGACCTGGAGCTTTAGCCAAAAACATTCAGTACTTC. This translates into CASSVSSPRGPGALAKNIQYF. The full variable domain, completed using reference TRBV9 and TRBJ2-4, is DSGVTQTPKHLITATGQRVTLRCSPRSGDLSVYWYQQSLDQGLQFLIQYYNGEERAKGNILERFSAQQFPDLHSELNLSSLELGDSALYFCASSVSSPRGPGALAKNIQYFGAGTRLSVL.

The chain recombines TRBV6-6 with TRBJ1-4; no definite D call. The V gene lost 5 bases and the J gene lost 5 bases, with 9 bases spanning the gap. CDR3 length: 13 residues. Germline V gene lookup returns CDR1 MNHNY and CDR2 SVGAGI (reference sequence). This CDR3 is CASSRLGNEKLFF. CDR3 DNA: TGTGCCAGCAGTCGTTTGGGGAATGAAAAACTGTTTTTT.

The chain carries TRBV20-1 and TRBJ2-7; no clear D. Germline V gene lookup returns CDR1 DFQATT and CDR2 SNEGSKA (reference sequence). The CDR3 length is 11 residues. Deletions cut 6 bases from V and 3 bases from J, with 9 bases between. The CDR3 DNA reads TGCAGTGCGCACGACATCTACGAGCAGTACTTC. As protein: CSAHDIYEQYF.

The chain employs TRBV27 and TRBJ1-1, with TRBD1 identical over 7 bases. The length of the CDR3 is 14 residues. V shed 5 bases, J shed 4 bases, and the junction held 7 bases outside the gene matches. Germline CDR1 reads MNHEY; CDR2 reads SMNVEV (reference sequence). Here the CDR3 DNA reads TGTGCCAGCAGTCCAGGGGGTTACGGCACTGAAGCTTTCTTT. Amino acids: CASSPGGYGTEAFF.

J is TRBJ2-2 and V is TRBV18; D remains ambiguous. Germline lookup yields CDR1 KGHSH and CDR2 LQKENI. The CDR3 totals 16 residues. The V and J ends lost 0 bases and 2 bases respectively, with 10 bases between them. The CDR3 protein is CASSPPGRANTGELFF. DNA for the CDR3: TGTGCCAGCTCACCACCTGGGCGAGCTAACACCGGGGAGCTGTTTTTT.

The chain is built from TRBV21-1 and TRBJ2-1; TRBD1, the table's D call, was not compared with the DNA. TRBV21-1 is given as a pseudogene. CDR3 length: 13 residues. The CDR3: CASSLIGANEQFF. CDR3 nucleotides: TGTGCCAGCAGCTTAATAGGGGCTAATGAGCAGTTCTTC.

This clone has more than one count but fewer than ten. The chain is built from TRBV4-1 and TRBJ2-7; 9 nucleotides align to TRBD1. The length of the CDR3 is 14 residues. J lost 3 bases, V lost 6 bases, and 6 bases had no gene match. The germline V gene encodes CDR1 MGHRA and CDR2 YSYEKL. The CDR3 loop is CASRIRTGDYEQYF. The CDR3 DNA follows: TGCGCCAGCAGGATTAGGACAGGGGACTACGAGCAGTACTTC.

The CDR3 region is CASSPPGRLGEQYF. The DNA of the CDR3 is TGTGCCAGCAGCCCCCCCGGGCGGTTGGGGGAGCAGTACTTC. This sequence joins TRBV7-6 and TRBJ2-7; no definite D call. The CDR3 totals 14 residues. Germline V CDR1 and CDR2: SGHVS, FNYEAQ. V lost 5 bases to trimming and J lost 7 bases, with 18 bases between them. The full variable domain, its missing parts supplied by reference TRBV7-6 and TRBJ2-7, is GAGVSQSPRYKVTKRGQDVALRCDPISGHVSLYWYRQALGQGPEFLTYFNYEAQQDKSGLPNDRFSAERPEGSISTLTIQRTEQRDSAMYRCASSPPGRLGEQYFGPGTRLTVT.

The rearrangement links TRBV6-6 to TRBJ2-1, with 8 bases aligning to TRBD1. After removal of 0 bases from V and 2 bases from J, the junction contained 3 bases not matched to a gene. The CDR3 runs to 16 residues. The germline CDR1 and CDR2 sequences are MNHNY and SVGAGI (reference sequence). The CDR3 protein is CASSYSTGATYNEQFF. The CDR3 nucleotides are TGTGCCAGCAGTTACTCGACAGGGGCGACCTACAATGAGCAGTTCTTC.

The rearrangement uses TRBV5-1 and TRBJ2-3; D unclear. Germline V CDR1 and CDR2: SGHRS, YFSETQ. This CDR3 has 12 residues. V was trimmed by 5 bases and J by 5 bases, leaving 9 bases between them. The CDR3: CASSFDRDTQYF. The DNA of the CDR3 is TGCGCCAGCAGTTTCGACCGAGATACGCAGTATTTT.

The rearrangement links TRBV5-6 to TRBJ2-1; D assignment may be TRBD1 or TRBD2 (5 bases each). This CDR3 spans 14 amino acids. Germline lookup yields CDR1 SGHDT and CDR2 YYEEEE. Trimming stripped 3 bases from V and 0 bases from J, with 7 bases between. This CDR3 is CASSWGSSYNEQFF. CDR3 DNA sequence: TGTGCCAGCAGCTGGGGGAGCTCCTACAATGAGCAGTTCTTC.